This T cell receptor beta chain comes out of a study of cytomegalovirus exposure and HLA in healthy donors. The CDR3 loop spans 12 amino acids. V was pared by 2 bases and J by 6 bases, with 8 bases between. The germline CDR1 and CDR2 sequences are KGHSH and LQKENI. The PCR contained 60 Vbeta and 13 Jbeta primers. Profiling relied on immunoSEQ multiplex PCR, and the TCRdb table lists in-frame clones only, not all of them. Among 80,000 or so clones listed, around 67% were seen once. The rearrangement links TRBV18 to TRBJ2-7; no clear D gene. The sequencing input was PBMCs. This receptor was identified in a woman between 50 and 59 years old in good health and CMV-seropositive. In DNA form, the CDR3 reads TGTGCCAGCTCACCATCGGGTCGCGAGCAGTACTTC. Its protein is CASSPSGREQYF.